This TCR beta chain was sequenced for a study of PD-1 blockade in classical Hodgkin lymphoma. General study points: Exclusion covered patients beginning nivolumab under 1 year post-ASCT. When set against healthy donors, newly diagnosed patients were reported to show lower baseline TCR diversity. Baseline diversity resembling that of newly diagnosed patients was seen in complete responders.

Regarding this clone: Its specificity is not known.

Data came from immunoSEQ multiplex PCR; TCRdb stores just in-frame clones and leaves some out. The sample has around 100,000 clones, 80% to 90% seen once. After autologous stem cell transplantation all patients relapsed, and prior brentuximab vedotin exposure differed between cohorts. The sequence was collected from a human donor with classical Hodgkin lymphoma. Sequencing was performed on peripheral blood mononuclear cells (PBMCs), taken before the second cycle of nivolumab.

The CDR3 loop is CASSPGQGLGTEAFF. CDR3 in DNA: TGCGCCAGCAGCCCTGGACAGGGGTTAGGCACTGAAGCTTTCTTT. This sequence joins TRBV5-1 and TRBJ1-1; 9 bases line up with TRBD1. The V gene's germline CDR1 is SGHRS and CDR2 YFSETQ. The V and J ends lost 4 bases and 4 bases, in that order; junction bases with no gene match: 8. The CDR3 is 15 amino acids.